One TCR beta chain is described in this entry. Its antigen is not known. The primer mix had 60 Vbeta and 13 Jbeta primers. The table came from immunoSEQ multiplex PCR; TCRdb's copy has only in-frame clones and leaves some out. The sample has hundreds of thousands of clones, about 83% seen once; the top ten hold approximately 1.4%. These data belong to a study of cytomegalovirus exposure and HLA in healthy donors. Overall study context: The study's early data release held 75 million to 95 million unique TCRs from HLA-typed donors. Findings and limits, study-wide: An assumption of roughly uniform sequencing depth across donors underlay the presence/absence analyses. In a later analysis, HLA-associated TCR beta chains were more clonally expanded than equally common others. Productive status was seen about 90% or about 30% of the time for most TCR beta V segments in an earlier analysis.

Trimming cost V 3 bases and J 0 bases, with 10 bases left between them. The CDR3 consists of 16 residues. From germline, CDR1 is SGHRS and CDR2 YFSETQ. Input material: PBMCs. The chain has TRBV5-1 and TRBJ2-6, with D perhaps matching TRBD1 (5 bases). This TCR derives from a girl between 10 and 17 years old in good health and CMV-seronegative. The CDR3 region is CASSSPTDSGANVLTF. CDR3 nucleotide sequence: TGCGCCAGCAGCTCGCCGACAGACTCTGGGGCCAACGTCCTGACTTTC.